The TCR beta chain described here comes from a study of identical twins (dated by TCRdb to 2015 to 2016). Context from the whole study: To test whether fetal clonotypes persist, the study used deep sequencing on TCR alpha and beta repertoires from monozygotic twins, unrelated adults of various ages, and cord blood. To rule out contamination, the twin experiments were replicated at different times with different library preparation protocols. The paper as a whole reports these results and caveats: A weaker excess of twin sharing was found in beta out-of-frame sequences because the signal-to-noise ratio was lowered by fewer shared sequences. Out-of-frame TCR alpha sequences shared between twins showed an excess of low generation-probability sequences compared with coincidental sharing between unrelated individuals. Fewer insertions were carried by abundant cord blood beta clonotypes; a weaker similar trend was observed in young adult naive repertoires, while no such trend was observed in memory repertoires. Zero-insertion analyses could be partly confounded by invariant T cells such as MAIT and iNKT, though diverse VJ usage argued against such confounding for most clonotypes. Conclusions relied on cross-sectional statistical analysis, since the same donors could not be followed over many years. Out-of-frame TCR alpha sharing in monozygotic twins was systematically underestimated by recombination models, whereas sharing between unrelated individuals was in agreement with the recombination models.

From a lookup of the germline V gene, CDR1 and CDR2 are SGHRS and YFSETQ. The cysteine opens and the phenylalanine closes a CDR3 of 14 amino acids. Kept here is only the CDR3 DNA, which spans 42 bases and is read in frame from base 1. Trimming at the junction amounts to 1 base on V and 5 bases on J, and the germline ends lie 13 bases apart. Every donor in the study was a healthy Caucasian. Three unrelated non-twin adults were additionally sequenced: a male aged 18 to 30, a male aged 50 to 59 and a female aged 50 to 59. Using Miltenyi CD45RO+ enrichment and human naive T-cell isolation kits, memory (CD45RO+) and naive T cells were isolated from PBMC. In its sample, this clonotype was seen many times. This receptor's antigen is unknown. Base qualities are not recorded, but no much larger clone differs from it by a single base. Library prep was done by 5' RACE. The instrument was an Illumina HiSeq 2000. A universal primer binding site was added through template switching, and the final cDNA carried a unique molecular identifier so that TCR cDNA molecules could be counted accurately. Specific primers in the conserved constant-segment region were used to synthesize first-strand cDNA for TCR alpha and beta chains. Each cDNA library was double barcoded, with a SMART-Mk sample barcode plus Illumina barcodes, to control for contamination. Two successive PCR steps introduced TruSeq adapter sequences along with Illumina sample barcodes. The TCR alpha and beta cDNA libraries were sequenced on the Illumina HiSeq platform using custom primers. On the study's bioinformatics: Raw reads were processed with MiGEC to extract unique molecular identifiers, and MiXCR was used to determine CDR3 positions. For each individual, recombination models were inferred using an EM algorithm with the repgenHMM and IGoR tools. Shared clonotypes were analyzed with the tcR package in R, and sharing was normalized by the product of cloneset sizes. To study raw recombination without the effects of thymic and clonal selection, out-of-frame nonproductive sequences were analyzed. TCRdb reprocessing: public reads trimmed at Q25 with fastp, clones called with MiXCR, in-frame beta chains kept. Identical CDR3 protein sequences are pooled into one entry, listed with their most common genes and DNA. The V and J calls were not made by the authors but by TCRdb's processing. In all, the sample holds 420,000 or so distinct CDR3 sequences, and around 20% of those were seen once. Of the sample, 12% falls within the top ten clones.

Here the chain combines TRBV5-1 and TRBJ2-7, with TRBD1 tentatively as D gene (6 bases match). The TCR originated in a middle-aged man in good health. The sequenced material came from naive T cells sorted from blood. Explained via the paper, the cell subset or site label denotes: cells isolated with a human naive T-cell isolation kit. The bases are TGCGCCAGCAGCTTGCAGGGGCCTTCGGACGAGCAGTACTTC. Translated, it reads CASSLQGPSDEQYF.